The 11 T cell receptor beta chains below all came from one sample that was sequenced in a study of T cell responses to AZD1222 COVID-19 vaccine (dated by TCRdb to about 2021). Library construction relied on the immunoSEQ multiplex PCR assay. This is the immuneACCESS table as TCRdb keeps it, with only in-frame sequences that have V and J called. A part of the clones is gone; compared with another copy, unresolved V genes explain less than half, and the rest is unexplained. The sample table holds approximately 150,000 clones, of which approximately 90% were seen once. The ten largest clonotypes hold approximately 4% of the sample. The sample's time point, from its label and the paper: about 28 days (+/-7) after the second vaccine dose. Sequencing used peripheral blood, obtained 28 days after the second AZD1222 dose. All receptors derive from an adult who received the AZD1222 COVID-19 vaccine.

The genes are TRBV23-1 and TRBJ1-1; D remains ambiguous. TRBV23-1 is recorded as an ORF, its role being uncertain. The CDR3 consists of 16 residues. The germline V and J ends were trimmed by 0 bases and 4 bases, with 15 bases remaining between them. CDR3 residues: CASSQSAPGPPTEAFF. In DNA form, the CDR3 reads TGCGCCAGCAGTCAATCCGCTCCAGGTCCGCCCACTGAAGCTTTCTTT.

In its sample, this clone was seen once. The chain recombines TRBV27 with TRBJ1-1; D is ambiguous. V lost 5 bases to trimming and J lost 1 base, with 11 bases between them. This CDR3 spans 14 amino acids. CDR1 is MNHEY and CDR2 is SMNVEV in the germline V gene (reference sequence). CDR3 coding DNA: TGTGCCAGCAGTCGCCGGGCGGGGAACACTGAAGCTTTCTTT. Translating it yields CASSRRAGNTEAFF.

The table lists this clone with a few counts. This rearrangement joins TRBV6-5 to TRBJ1-3; tentatively, D is TRBD1 (5 bases). CDR3 length equals 14 residues. Trimming left V 5 bases short and J 3 bases short, with 11 bases between. CDR1 and CDR2 from the germline V gene are MNHEY and SVGAGI. The CDR3 loop is CASSIGAFGNTIYF. The CDR3 DNA reads TGTGCCAGCAGTATAGGGGCTTTTGGAAACACCATATATTTT.

This sequence joins TRBV30 and TRBJ1-6; maybe TRBD1 (5 bases). Trimming removed 1 base at V and 7 bases at J, with 5 bases between. The CDR3 totals 12 residues. CDR1 and CDR2 (germline): GTSNPN, SVGIG (reference sequence). The CDR3 bases are TGTGCCTGGAGTGACAGGAATTCACCCCTCCACTTT. Protein product: CAWSDRNSPLHF.

J is TRBJ2-3 and V is TRBV10-3; no definite D call. V was cut by 6 bases and J by 0 bases, with 13 bases left in between. This CDR3 is built from 15 residues. CDR1 and CDR2 from the germline V gene are ENHRY and SYGVKD. The CDR3 DNA is TGTGCCATCAGGCCTATCCAATCTAGCACAGATACGCAGTATTTT. Protein sequence: CAIRPIQSSTDTQYF.

This clone has a handful of counts. This chain connects TRBV27 to TRBJ1-5, with unresolved D. CDR1 and CDR2 (germline): MNHEY, SMNVEV (reference sequence). The CDR3 loop spans 15 amino acids. V lost 6 bases and J 6 bases, leaving 18 bases between the germline ends. The CDR3 region has the DNA TGTGCCAGCAGCTACCGACGGGCGACGGGTCAGCCCCAGCATTTT. The encoded protein is CASSYRRATGQPQHF.

The rearrangement joins TRBV19 to TRBJ1-2, with D hard to call. V was cut by 10 bases and J by 6 bases, with 15 bases left in between. CDR3 length: 12 residues. From germline, CDR1 is LNHDA and CDR2 SQIVND (reference sequence). This CDR3 is CATYGGGNGYTF. CDR3 DNA: TGTGCCACCTACGGCGGAGGGAATGGCTACACCTTC.

The rearrangement links TRBV19 to TRBJ1-1; the D is unclear. The CDR3 has 13 residues. Deletions cut 6 bases from V and 4 bases from J, with 12 bases between. Germline V gene data show CDR1 as LNHDA and CDR2 as SQIVND (reference sequence). This CDR3 reads CASSRVLRTEAFF. In DNA form, the CDR3 reads TGTGCCAGTAGCCGGGTCCTACGCACTGAAGCTTTCTTT.

The chain combines TRBV10-3 with TRBJ2-1, with 7 bases aligning to TRBD1. This CDR3 has 13 residues. The germline V gene has CDR1 ENHRY and CDR2 SYGVKD. V shed 3 bases and J 6 bases; nucleotides not matched to a gene: 2. CDR3 coding DNA: TGTGCCATCAGTGAAGCAGGGGGCAATGAGCAGTTCTTC. It codes for CAISEAGGNEQFF.

The CDR3 DNA sequence: TGTGCCAGCTCGCAGGGGGGTGAGAGAGGGCATGAGCAGTTCTTC. This gives the protein CASSQGGERGHEQFF. This chain connects TRBV18 to TRBJ2-1; D is possibly TRBD1 (7 bases). Trimming pared 6 bases from V and 8 bases from J, leaving 20 bases between. This CDR3 has 15 residues. Germline CDR1 reads KGHSH; CDR2 reads LQKENI.

Judged by abundance, this clone is medium-sized. V is TRBV5-1 and J is TRBJ1-2; possible D gene TRBD1, 5 bases. Trimming took off 4 bases at V and 10 bases at J, with 20 bases between the two ends. The germline CDR1 and CDR2 sequences are SGHRS and YFSETQ. This CDR3 comprises 14 residues. The CDR3 DNA follows: TGCGCCAGCAGCCAGGCGGGGGGAGGCAGGAACTACACCTTC. It yields the protein CASSQAGGGRNYTF.